Listed here is a single T cell receptor beta chain. The data are from a study of blood T cell repertoires in COVID-19. Study summary: The analysed material was cDNA or gDNA that came from T cells, B-cell-depleted T cells, or PBMCs.

Enrolled during active infection, Seattle patients were then followed longitudinally. The method was immunoSEQ multiplex PCR; TCRdb's version includes in-frame clones alone and lacks a portion of them. The table has about 210,000 clones, about 82% seen once; the top ten hold 0.95%. The receptor was isolated from a man aged 55 to 70 with COVID-19, enrolled during active disease. The sample taken for sequencing was peripheral blood.

In nucleotides, the CDR3 is TGTGCCAGCAGGTGGGGGCTGTCCTATAATTCACCCCTCCACTTT. Protein: CASRWGLSYNSPLHF. The chain employs TRBV7-2 and TRBJ1-6; D might be TRBD1 (6 bases). The CDR3 is 15 residues long. Germline values: CDR1 SGHTA, CDR2 FQGNSA. V gave up 6 bases and J gave up 1 base, with 10 bases separating them.